Shown below are 15 T cell receptor beta chains from a single sample sequenced in a study of T cells in tuberculosis. After thawing and overnight rest, PBMC were stained with GMM-loaded CD1B tetramer, viability dye and anti-CD3 for sorting. The CD1B tetramers carried C32 glucose monomycolate purified from Rhodococcus equi. Produced via immunoSEQ multiplex PCR; TCRdb's table is partial and in-frame only. The sample lists about 58,000 clones, approximately 86% occurring once. Sequencing was performed on CD1b-GMM tetramer-negative cells sorted from PBMCs. The receptor source for this set is an adult woman with latent tuberculosis.

This chain connects TRBV6-1 to TRBJ2-3; 7 positions agree with TRBD2. The CDR3 runs 17 residues. The J segment lost 4 bases and the V segment lost 1 base, leaving 11 bases of the junction unmatched. Per germline, CDR1 MNHNS and CDR2 SASEGT. The CDR3 DNA reads TGTGCCAGCAGTGAAGGGGGGGACTATTCGGTCTCAGATACGCAGTATTTT. This codes for CASSEGGDYSVSDTQYF.

The V and J genes are TRBV19 and TRBJ2-1; 11 positions agree with TRBD2. Germline loops: CDR1 LNHDA, CDR2 SQIVND (reference sequence). The CDR3 length is 16 residues. V shed 1 base, J shed 10 bases, and the junction held 9 bases outside the gene matches. CDR3 in amino acids: CASSIGSGGASREQFF. The CDR3 DNA reads TGTGCCAGTAGTATAGGTAGCGGGGGGGCCTCGCGCGAGCAGTTCTTC.

The J gene is TRBJ2-2, the V gene TRBV5-6; TRBD1 matches at 7 bases. The germline V gene has CDR1 SGHDT and CDR2 YYEEEE. With 0 bases clipped from V and 5 bases from J, the junction kept 4 bases outside the gene matches. CDR3 size: 15 residues. As DNA, the CDR3 is TGTGCCAGCAGCTTGGCAGGGACAGAGACCGGGGAGCTGTTTTTT. Translating gives CASSLAGTETGELFF.

This clone has only one observation. The V call is TRBV10-3, the J call TRBJ2-7; D is undetermined. The CDR3 has 12 residues. Germline loops: CDR1 ENHRY, CDR2 SYGVKD. V lost 3 bases to trimming and J lost 1 base, with 4 bases between them. The CDR3 is CAISERSYEQYF. The CDR3 nucleotides read TGTGCCATCAGTGAACGGTCCTACGAGCAGTACTTC.

The rearrangement links TRBV10-3 to TRBJ2-7; 7 bases agree with TRBD1. The CDR3 is 12 amino acids. V lost 6 bases and J lost 2; bases outside the gene matches: 1. Germline lookup yields CDR1 ENHRY and CDR2 SYGVKD. CDR3 in amino acids: CAISTGAYEQYF. The CDR3 DNA sequence: TGTGCCATCAGCACAGGGGCCTACGAGCAGTACTTC.

There are a few counts of this clone. This chain joins TRBV5-1 and TRBJ1-1, with TRBD1 as a possible D gene (6 bases). The germline V and J ends were trimmed by 3 bases and 8 bases, with 11 bases remaining between them. The CDR3 extends over 12 amino acids. Looked up from germline, CDR1 is SGHRS and CDR2 is YFSETQ. The CDR3, as DNA: TGCGCCAGCAGCTGGACCGGGACAGAAGCTTTCTTT. Its protein product is CASSWTGTEAFF.

This clone occurred a few times. V gene TRBV7-9 combines with J gene TRBJ1-3; D not resolved. The length of the CDR3 is 16 residues. Germline lookup yields CDR1 SEHNR and CDR2 FQNEAQ (reference sequence). The V gene lost 5 bases and the J gene lost 0 bases, with 14 bases spanning the gap. DNA of the CDR3: TGTGCCAGCAGCCTAATACTGCACGCCTCTGGAAACACCATATATTTT. Translated: CASSLILHASGNTIYF. The variable domain in full, completed from reference TRBV7-9 and TRBJ1-3, reads DTGVSQNPRHKITKRGQNVTFRCDPISEHNRLYWYRQTLGQGPEFLTYFQNEAQLEKSRLLSDRFSAERPKGSFSTLEIQRTEQGDSAMYLCASSLILHASGNTIYFGEGSWLTVV.

This chain connects TRBV19 to TRBJ1-2; tentatively, D is TRBD1 (5 bases). V shed 5 bases and J shed 3 bases, with 13 bases lying between them. Germline V gene sequence: CDR1 LNHDA, CDR2 SQIVND (reference sequence). This CDR3 is 14 amino acids long. CDR3: CASSAFGGDYGYTF. CDR3 in DNA: TGTGCCAGTAGTGCATTCGGGGGGGACTATGGCTACACCTTC.

The chain joins TRBV7-8 to TRBJ1-2; 8 bases are shared with TRBD1. The CDR3 runs 13 residues. Germline V gives CDR1 SGHVS, CDR2 FQNEAQ. Trimming took 4 bases from V and 3 from J; bases not matched to a gene: 1. The CDR3 DNA reads TGTGCCAGCAGCTCGACAGGGGACTATGGCTACACCTTC. Its protein product is CASSSTGDYGYTF.

The chain joins TRBV7-9 to TRBJ2-1; D uncertain. This CDR3 is 13 amino acids long. V dropped 3 bases and J dropped 5 bases, with 8 bases sitting between them. Germline V gene data show CDR1 as SEHNR and CDR2 as FQNEAQ (reference sequence). The chain's CDR3 is CASSLSTDNEQFF. The DNA for the CDR3 is TGTGCCAGCAGCTTGAGCACTGACAATGAGCAGTTCTTC.

This chain connects TRBV5-4 to TRBJ2-7, with D possibly being TRBD1 (7 bases). The CDR3 extends over 13 amino acids. The ends were cut back, 1 base at V and 4 bases at J, with 9 bases in the middle. From germline, CDR1 is SGHNT and CDR2 YYREEE (reference sequence). The CDR3 region is CASSLQGGYEQYF. DNA for the CDR3: TGTGCCAGCAGCTTGCAGGGGGGTTACGAGCAGTACTTC.

The V and J genes are TRBV28 and TRBJ1-4; tentatively, D is TRBD1 (5 bases). The CDR3 is 14 amino acids. With 5 bases removed from V and 2 bases from J, the gap between germline ends came to 9 bases. The germline gives CDR1 MDHEN, CDR2 SYDVKM. This CDR3 reads CASSPGGTNEKLFF. CDR3 DNA: TGTGCCAGCAGTCCCGGGGGTACTAATGAAAAACTGTTTTTT.

The rearrangement uses TRBV28 and TRBJ2-1; D perhaps matches TRBD1 (5 bases). This CDR3 is built from 16 residues. V lost 1 base to trimming and J lost 8 bases, with 18 bases between them. Germline-derived CDR1 and CDR2 are MDHEN and SYDVKM. The CDR3 region has the DNA TGTGCCAGCAGTTTATTGTCGTGGGGCTATCGGGATGAGCAGTTCTTC. This gives the protein CASSLLSWGYRDEQFF.

V usage is TRBV27 and J usage is TRBJ2-2, with 7 bases that match TRBD2. V trimming: 6 bases; J trimming: 4 bases; junction bases outside the gene matches: 5. The germline gives CDR1 MNHEY, CDR2 SMNVEV (reference sequence). This CDR3 is built from 14 residues. In nucleotides, the CDR3 is TGTGCCAGCAGAATGGGGGGGGGCACCGGGGAGCTGTTTTTT. The encoded protein is CASRMGGGTGELFF.

V gene TRBV30 combines with J gene TRBJ1-2; unclear D gene. The CDR3 length is 12 residues. The germline V gene encodes CDR1 GTSNPN and CDR2 SVGIG (reference sequence). V lost 2 bases to trimming and J lost 7 bases, with 11 bases between them. The CDR3 DNA is TGTGCCTGGAGTCCAGGCTCGGCTGGCTACACCTTC. Translated, it gives CAWSPGSAGYTF. The variable domain in full, with the rest retrieved from reference TRBV30 and TRBJ1-2, is SQTIHQWPATLVQPVGSPLSLECTVEGTSNPNLYWYRQAAGRGLQLLFYSVGIGQISSEVPQNLSASRPQDRQFILSSKKLLLSDSGFYLCAWSPGSAGYTFGSGTRLTVV.